This is a list of T cell receptor beta chains from one sample in a study of T-cell reconstitution after alpha-beta-depleted transplantation in children. TCRdb re-called the PCR reads through MiXCR, storing one row per CDR3 protein. The sample includes 95,000 to 150,000 distinct CDR3 sequences, under 25% of them seen just once. The sample here was PBMCs, mostly from graft donor cells, taken 180 days after TCRalphabeta/CD19-depleted stem cell transplant. These receptors all come from a male patient aged 2-9 years who had a stem cell transplant for chronic granulomatous disease, so the T cells may come from the graft donor. CDR3s leave out the opening cysteine and the closing phenylalanine or tryptophan. A D gene is named only where the DNA matches it firmly.

D	J	V	CDR3
.	TRBJ2-4	TRBV12-3/TRBV12-4	ASSFKDIQY
.	TRBJ2-5	TRBV29-1	SVVSASQETQY
.	TRBJ1-5	TRBV28	ASRPQGNNQPQH
.	TRBJ1-2	TRBV5-5	ASSLFVQWVLGYT
TRBD2	TRBJ2-3	TRBV5-1	ASAPGLVVDTQY
.	TRBJ2-7	TRBV7-9	ASSQQTEQY
TRBD2	TRBJ2-2	TRBV5-1	ASSTGRAGELF
TRBD2	TRBJ2-1	TRBV20-1	SARDNAGGQNEQF
TRBD2	TRBJ2-7	TRBV7-7	ASSWGLAGDREQY
TRBD2	TRBJ2-7	TRBV11-2	ASSLEIRLADYEQY
.	TRBJ2-2	TRBV5-1	ASSLVGYNTGELF
TRBD2	TRBJ2-5	TRBV12-3/TRBV12-4	ASSIAGVGETQY
.	TRBJ1-5	TRBV6-5	ASRAPNQPQH
TRBD1	TRBJ1-2	TRBV29-1	SVDGVQGAYGYT
TRBD2	TRBJ2-3	TRBV5-8	ASSWRLAGSTDTQY
.	TRBJ2-1	TRBV5-6	ASDGGSYNEQF
.	TRBJ2-1	TRBV20-1	SAGAGTNEQF
.	TRBJ2-3	TRBV29-1	SVAAASTDTQY
.	TRBJ2-7	TRBV29-1	SVEDRGRNYEQY
.	TRBJ2-3	TRBV20-1	SARIGTRRADTQY
.	TRBJ2-1	TRBV7-2	ASSPLVGEQF
.	TRBJ2-5	TRBV29-1	SARATQETQY
TRBD2	TRBJ2-7	TRBV6-2/TRBV6-3	ASSYETSGSYEQY
TRBD1	TRBJ1-1	TRBV20-1	SATDRAKLFEAF
.	TRBJ2-1	TRBV28	ASSRSLNTQTRNEQF
TRBD2	TRBJ2-1	TRBV7-7	ASSRGDLADEQF
TRBD2	TRBJ2-3	TRBV7-2	ASSWTSGDTQY
.	TRBJ2-3	TRBV29-1	SVEFGTDTQY
TRBD2	TRBJ2-7	TRBV2	ASRERLAGRNDYEQY
.	TRBJ2-5	TRBV2	ASSEVETQY
.	TRBJ1-1	TRBV12-3/TRBV12-4	ASSRRGQGDEAF
.	TRBJ2-7	TRBV7-9	ASSFDRYYEQY
.	TRBJ1-6	TRBV20-1	SCHYRATYNSPLH
.	TRBJ2-1	TRBV28	ASSFQGGEQF
TRBD2	TRBJ2-3	TRBV7-2	ATSGLAGGGDTQY
.	TRBJ1-3	TRBV5-1	ASSYDVSGNTIY
.	TRBJ2-5	TRBV18	ASSPPRATRATQY
.	TRBJ2-7	TRBV29-1	SGRGVNNEQY
.	TRBJ2-4	TRBV20-1	SARDQGTDIQY
.	TRBJ2-5	TRBV20-1	SATRVPETQY
.	TRBJ1-2	TRBV28	ASSLRGRNGYT
.	TRBJ2-3	TRBV10-3	AISESQEGNSPDTQY
.	TRBJ2-3	TRBV12-3/TRBV12-4	ASSSSGYTDTQY
TRBD1	TRBJ2-2	TRBV29-1	SVYRGPNTGELF
TRBD2	TRBJ2-7	TRBV28	ASSPPGLAGGMPGQY
TRBD1	TRBJ2-1	TRBV6-2/TRBV6-3	ASRRQGRQF
.	TRBJ1-6	TRBV20-1	SASWGVNSPLH
.	TRBJ2-7	TRBV28	ASRGGGEQY
.	TRBJ2-5	TRBV20-1	SARGEETQY
.	TRBJ1-4	TRBV27	ASSLGGRGEKLF
TRBD2	TRBJ2-2	TRBV6-5	ASSYLLIGSGDVTGELF
TRBD2	TRBJ2-7	TRBV9	ASSAGLASYEQY
TRBD1	TRBJ2-7	TRBV20-1	SAHPISGGFGEQY
TRBD1	TRBJ2-7	TRBV5-1	ASSLGTGFDEQY
TRBD1	TRBJ2-3	TRBV20-1	CARDPRSGQITDTQY
.	TRBJ2-7	TRBV21-1	ASRRGGHEQY
.	TRBJ1-1	TRBV5-6	ASSLAQGITEAF
TRBD2	TRBJ2-1	TRBV15	ATSRKTKVAGGGGPNEQF
TRBD1	TRBJ1-1	TRBV29-1	SVDVTGQMNTEAF
.	TRBJ2-4	TRBV29-1	SAGVVAKNIQY